The source of this T cell receptor beta chain is a study of blood T cell repertoires in COVID-19. About the research overall: Collection of acute and convalescent COVID-19 samples took place in the United States, Italy and Spain. PBMCs, B-cell-depleted T cells, or T cells provided the cDNA or gDNA that made up the material.

Original processing methods: From reference gene primer amplification, estimates of nucleated cell counts were derived. Repertoires were generated with immunoSEQ multiplex PCR, while TCRdb's copy carries only in-frame clones and drops some. The V and J calls and clone size were taken over from that table, and D and trimming were inferred from the DNA. The sample records around 80,000 clones, 65% to 85% being singletons. This TCR was sampled from a man between 45 and 60 years old with COVID-19, enrolled during active disease. Source material: peripheral blood.

The CDR3 DNA follows: TGTGCCAGCTCACCAGCTCCGGGAAAAGAGACCCAGTACTTC. Protein product: CASSPAPGKETQYF. The rearrangement uses TRBV18 and TRBJ2-5, with a possible D match to TRBD2 (5 bases). CDR1 KGHSH and CDR2 LQKENI come from the germline V gene. Trimming took off 2 bases at V and 3 bases at J, with 10 bases between the two ends. The CDR3 length is 14 residues. Looking up the rest from reference TRBV18 and TRBJ2-5 gives the full variable domain: NAGVMQNPRHLVRRRGQEARLRCSPMKGHSHVYWYRQLPEEGLKFMVYLQKENIIDESGMPKERFSAEFPKEGPSILRIQQVVRGDSAAYFCASSPAPGKETQYFGPGTRLLVL.